This T cell receptor beta chain was retrieved from a study of persistence of HIV-infected CD4 T cells. Study-wide background: Multiple blood draws of up to about 200 mL, except two donors with single leukapheresis. Study-level results: Degenerate expanded CDR3beta sequences were enriched among CMV- and Gag-responding cells.

The CDR3 loop spans 12 amino acids. Trimming took 4 bases from V and 6 from J, leaving 10 bases between them. Looked up from germline, CDR1 is LGHDT and CDR2 is YNNKEL (reference sequence). Only one count was recorded for this clone. Its antigen is undetermined. The immunoSEQ assay was version 4, run in survey mode. Clones were read by immunoSEQ multiplex PCR, and TCRdb kept only the in-frame ones, dropping some. The sample shows roughly 45,000 clones, about 90% of them seen only once. Anti-CD3/anti-CD28 beads served as a nonspecific positive control stimulus. Sorting of responding CD4+ T cells relied on upregulated CD40 ligand together with CD69.

The receptor's source is an adult man with HIV who was CMV-seropositive. This rearrangement joins TRBV3-1 (or the pseudogene TRBV3-2) to TRBJ2-7; D gene uncertain. This specimen consisted of CD4+ T cells sorted from PBMCs after roughly 18-hour stimulation, obtained from a patient who received antiretroviral therapy. The CDR3 loop reads CASSLRRGEQYF. The CDR3 region has the DNA TGTGCCAGCAGCCTGAGGCGTGGCGAGCAGTACTTC.